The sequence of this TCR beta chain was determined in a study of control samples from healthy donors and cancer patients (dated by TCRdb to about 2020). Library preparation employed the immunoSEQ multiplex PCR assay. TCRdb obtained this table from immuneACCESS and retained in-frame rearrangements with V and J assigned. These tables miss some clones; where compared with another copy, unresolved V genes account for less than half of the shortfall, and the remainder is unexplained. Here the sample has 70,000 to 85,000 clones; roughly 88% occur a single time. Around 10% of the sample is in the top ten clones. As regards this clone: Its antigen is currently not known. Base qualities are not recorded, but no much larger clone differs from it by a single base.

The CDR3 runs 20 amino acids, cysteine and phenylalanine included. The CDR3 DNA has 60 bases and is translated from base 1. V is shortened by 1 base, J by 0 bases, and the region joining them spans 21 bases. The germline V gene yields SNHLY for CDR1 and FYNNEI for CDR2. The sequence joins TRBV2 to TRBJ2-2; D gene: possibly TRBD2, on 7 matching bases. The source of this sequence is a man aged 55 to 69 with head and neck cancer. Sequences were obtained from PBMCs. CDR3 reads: CASSEGGTGISGTNTGELFF. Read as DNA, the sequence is TGTGCCAGCAGTGAAGGCGGCACAGGGATCAGCGGGACGAACACCGGGGAGCTGTTTTTT.